The 10 T cell receptor beta chains in this list originate from one sample, sequenced in a study of shared clonotypes between healthy human individuals. It was CD45RO-negative cells, positively selected for CCR7, that made up naive CD8 cells, with terminally differentiated effector memory CD45RA+ cells excluded. Method: immunoSEQ multiplex PCR; TCRdb's copy keeps in-frame clones and lacks some. Of 2 million to 2.5 million clones listed, approximately 94% are singletons. What was sequenced was naive CD8+ T cells sorted from blood. The receptors stem from a man younger than 30 in good health.

V usage is TRBV5-1 and J usage is TRBJ2-2; D uncertain. V lost 0 bases to trimming and J lost 0 bases, with 9 bases between them. The CDR3 has 16 residues. Germline V gene data show CDR1 as SGHRS and CDR2 as YFSETQ. CDR3 nucleotide sequence: TGCGCCAGCAGCTTGGACACTGTCGCGAACACCGGGGAGCTGTTTTTT. The encoded protein is CASSLDTVANTGELFF.

The V and J genes are TRBV2 and TRBJ2-7, with D unclear. The CDR3 has 10 amino acids. In germline, CDR1 is SNHLY, CDR2 FYNNEI. V dropped 5 bases and J dropped 7 bases, with 6 bases sitting between them. CDR3 protein: CASSFGEQYF. The DNA of the CDR3 is TGTGCCAGCAGTTTCGGGGAGCAGTACTTC.

The chain joins TRBV7-6 to TRBJ1-2; the match to TRBD1 covers 9 bases. The CDR3 covers 13 residues. The germline CDR1 and CDR2 sequences are SGHVS and FNYEAQ. Losses at the gene ends were 5 bases for V and 8 bases for J; bases not matched to a gene: 6. CDR3 nucleotide sequence: TGTGCCAGCAGCCGGACAGGGGCAGACGGCTACACCTTC. Translated: CASSRTGADGYTF.

The chain couples TRBV19 to TRBJ1-2, with 9 nucleotides matching TRBD1. The germline V gene encodes CDR1 LNHDA and CDR2 SQIVND (reference sequence). The CDR3 contains 14 residues. V gave up 4 bases and J gave up 3 bases; unmatched junction bases: 3. DNA for the CDR3: TGTGCCAGTAGTACACGGACAGGGGACTATGGCTACACCTTC. It translates to CASSTRTGDYGYTF.

The genes are TRBV19 and TRBJ1-1; 8 bases are shared with TRBD1. CDR1 is LNHDA, CDR2 SQIVND, per germline (reference sequence). The V and J ends lost 2 bases and 1 base, in that order; junction bases with no gene match: 3. The CDR3 runs to 15 residues. The CDR3 spells CASSISGTGNTEAFF. The DNA of the CDR3 is TGTGCCAGTAGTATATCCGGGACAGGGAACACTGAAGCTTTCTTT.

This chain uses TRBV21-1 with TRBJ1-5; the table's D call, TRBD1, has no DNA check behind it. TRBV21-1 is a pseudogene. CDR3 length equals 19 residues. The CDR3 nucleotides read TGTGCCAGCAGCAATGTCAAGCCCAGGCAAGGAAATAGCAATCAGCCCCAGCATTTT. As protein: CASSNVKPRQGNSNQPQHF.

This clone was observed a handful of times. Other DNA sequences from this sample encode an identical CDR3 as well. The V call is TRBV9, the J call TRBJ2-1; D possibly corresponds to TRBD2 (5 bases). The V end lost 3 bases, the J end lost 0 bases, and 10 bases lay between the germline ends. This CDR3 is built from 15 residues. Germline loops: CDR1 SGDLS, CDR2 YYNGEE. For the CDR3, the DNA is TGTGCCAGCAGCGGGAGCGGAAGCTCCTACAATGAGCAGTTCTTC. It encodes CASSGSGSSYNEQFF.

This sequence joins TRBV18 and TRBJ1-2; D uncertain. The germline V gene encodes CDR1 KGHSH and CDR2 LQKENI. The CDR3 runs to 16 residues. Trimming removed 0 bases at V and 4 bases at J, with 15 bases between. The CDR3 sequence is CASSPPRQRTFYGYTF. DNA for the CDR3: TGTGCCAGCTCACCACCGCGACAACGGACCTTCTATGGCTACACCTTC.

As regards this clone: This specimen includes other DNA sequences encoding the same CDR3. This rearrangement joins TRBV9 to TRBJ2-5; D is possibly TRBD1 or TRBD2 (6 bases each). The V gene's germline CDR1 is SGDLS and CDR2 YYNGEE. Trimming left V 3 bases short and J 2 bases short, with 11 bases between. The CDR3 has 14 residues. The CDR3 sequence: CASSGGTPQETQYF. DNA for the CDR3: TGTGCCAGCAGCGGCGGGACACCGCAAGAGACCCAGTACTTC. Together with reference TRBV9 and TRBJ2-5, the CDR3 gives the full variable domain: DSGVTQTPKHLITATGQRVTLRCSPRSGDLSVYWYQQSLDQGLQFLIQYYNGEERAKGNILERFSAQQFPDLHSELNLSSLELGDSALYFCASSGGTPQETQYFGPGTRLLVL.

The genes are TRBV5-6 and TRBJ2-3; 7 bases match TRBD2. The CDR3 is 14 amino acids. Germline loops: CDR1 SGHDT, CDR2 YYEEEE. Trimming took 5 bases from V and 1 from J; bases not matched to a gene: 4. In nucleotides, the CDR3 is TGTGCCAGCAGGTTTACTAGCGGCACAGATACGCAGTATTTT. This codes for CASRFTSGTDTQYF.